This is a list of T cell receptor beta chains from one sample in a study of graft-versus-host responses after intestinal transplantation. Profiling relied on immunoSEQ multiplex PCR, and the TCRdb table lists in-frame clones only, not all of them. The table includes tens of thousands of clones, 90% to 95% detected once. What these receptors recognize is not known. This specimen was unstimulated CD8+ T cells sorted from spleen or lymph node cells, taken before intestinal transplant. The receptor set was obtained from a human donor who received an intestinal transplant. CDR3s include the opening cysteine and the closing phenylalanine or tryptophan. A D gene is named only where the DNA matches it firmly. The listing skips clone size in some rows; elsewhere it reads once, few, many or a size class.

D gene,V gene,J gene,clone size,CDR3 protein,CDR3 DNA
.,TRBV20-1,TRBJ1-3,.,CSGLSGNTIYF,TGCAGTGGTCTCTCTGGAAACACCATATATTTT
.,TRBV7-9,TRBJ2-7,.,CARGGSNSYEQYF,TGTGCCAGGGGAGGCAGCAACTCCTACGAGCAGTACTTC
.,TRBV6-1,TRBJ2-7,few,CASSEARVLSYEQYF,TGTGCCAGCAGTGAAGCTCGGGTCCTTTCCTACGAGCAGTACTTC
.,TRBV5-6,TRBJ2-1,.,CASSLGGPSLYNEQFF,TGTGCCAGCAGCTTGGGTGGGCCTAGCCTCTACAATGAGCAGTTCTTC
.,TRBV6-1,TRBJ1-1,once,CASSELGAENTEAFF,TGTGCCAGCAGTGAACTGGGGGCGGAGAACACTGAAGCTTTCTTT
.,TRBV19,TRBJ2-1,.,CASSMTGTNEQFF,TGTGCCAGTAGTATGACCGGGACAAATGAGCAGTTCTTC
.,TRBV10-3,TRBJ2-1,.,CAISEGLGNEQFF,TGTGCCATCAGTGAGGGGCTGGGCAATGAGCAGTTCTTC
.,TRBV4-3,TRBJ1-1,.,CASSHSLGDTEAFF,TGCGCCAGCAGCCACTCCCTCGGGGACACTGAAGCTTTCTTT
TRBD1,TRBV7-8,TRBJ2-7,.,CASSPAWTGNSYEQYF,TGTGCCAGCAGCCCAGCATGGACAGGAAACTCCTACGAGCAGTACTTC
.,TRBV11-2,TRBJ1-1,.,CASSLGQGYTEAFF,TGTGCCAGCAGCTTAGGCCAGGGGTATACTGAAGCTTTCTTT
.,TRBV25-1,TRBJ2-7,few,CASSGHSYEQYF,TGTGCCAGCAGTGGACACTCCTACGAGCAGTACTTC
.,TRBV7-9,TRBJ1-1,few,CASSLEGTYPEAFF,TGTGCCAGCAGCTTAGAAGGGACATACCCTGAAGCTTTCTTT
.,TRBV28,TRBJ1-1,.,CASSRTDEAFF,TGTGCCAGCAGCCGGACAGACGAAGCTTTCTTT
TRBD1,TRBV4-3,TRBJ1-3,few,CASSQDRATGGTIYF,TGCGCCAGCAGCCAAGATAGGGCGACAGGGGGCACCATATATTTT
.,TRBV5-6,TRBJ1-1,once,CASRADRGDEAFF,TGTGCCAGCAGAGCGGACAGAGGGGATGAAGCTTTCTTT
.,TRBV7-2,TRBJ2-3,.,CASSFYNTDTQYF,TGTGCCAGCAGCTTTTATAACACAGATACGCAGTATTTT
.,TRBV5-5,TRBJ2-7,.,CASSGTHRTHYEQYF,TGTGCCAGCAGCGGTACACATCGGACTCACTACGAGCAGTACTTC
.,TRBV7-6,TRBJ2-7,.,CASSLVSGNEQYF,TGTGCCAGCAGCTTAGTATCGGGTAACGAGCAGTACTTC
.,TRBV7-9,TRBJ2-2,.,CASPREASTGELFF,TGTGCCAGCCCCAGGGAGGCAAGCACCGGGGAGCTGTTTTTT
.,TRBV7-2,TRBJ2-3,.,CASSLGAGEGGYDTQYF,TGTGCCAGCAGCTTAGGAGCAGGGGAGGGTGGATACGATACGCAGTATTTT
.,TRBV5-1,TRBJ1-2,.,CASSMGGNGYTF,TGCGCCAGCAGCATGGGAGGCAATGGCTACACCTTC
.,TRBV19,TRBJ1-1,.,CASSPGGAGGTEAFF,TGTGCCAGTAGCCCGGGGGGAGCCGGGGGCACTGAAGCTTTCTTT
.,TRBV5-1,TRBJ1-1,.,CASSLGAGSNTEAFF,TGCGCCAGCAGCTTGGGTGCAGGATCGAACACTGAAGCTTTCTTT
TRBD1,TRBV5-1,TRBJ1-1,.,CASSPWTGPNTEAFF,TGCGCCAGCAGCCCATGGACAGGGCCGAACACTGAAGCTTTCTTT
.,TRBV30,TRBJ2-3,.,CAWSFSGGDTQYF,TGTGCCTGGAGTTTTTCGGGTGGAGATACGCAGTATTTT
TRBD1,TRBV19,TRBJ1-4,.,CASSMVGRGHVGEKLFF,TGTGCCAGTAGTATGGTCGGCAGGGGGCACGTAGGTGAAAAACTGTTTTTT
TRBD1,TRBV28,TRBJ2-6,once,CASRPSSGQGRRSGANVLTF,TGTGCCAGCAGACCTTCATCGGGACAGGGTAGACGCTCTGGGGCCAACGTCCTGACTTTC
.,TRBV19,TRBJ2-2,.,CASSISQGTGELFF,TGTGCCAGTAGTATTTCTCAGGGCACCGGGGAGCTGTTTTTT
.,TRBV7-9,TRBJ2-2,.,CASSTEGGGPGELFF,TGTGCCAGCAGCACAGAAGGGGGGGGCCCCGGGGAGCTGTTTTTT
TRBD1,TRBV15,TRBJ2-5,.,CATSRAQGIQETQYF,TGTGCCACCAGCAGAGCACAGGGGATCCAAGAGACCCAGTACTTC
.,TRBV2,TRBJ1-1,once,CDTPGVTEAFF,TGTGACACGCCAGGGGTCACTGAAGCTTTCTTT
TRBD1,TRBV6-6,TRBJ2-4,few,CASSIGTENIQYF,TGTGCCAGCAGCATCGGGACAGAAAACATTCAGTACTTC
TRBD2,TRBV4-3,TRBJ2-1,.,CASSPGTSGGDEQFF,TGCGCCAGCAGCCCAGGGACTAGCGGGGGAGATGAGCAGTTCTTC
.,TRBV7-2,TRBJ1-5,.,CASSLEDTFQQPQHF,TGTGCCAGCAGCTTAGAGGACACCTTCCAACAGCCCCAGCATTTT
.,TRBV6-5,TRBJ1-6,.,CASSYSPGNNSPLHF,TGTGCCAGCAGTTACTCGCCAGGAAATAATTCACCCCTCCACTTT
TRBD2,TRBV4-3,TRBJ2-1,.,CASSQGRAGSNEQFF,TGCGCCAGCAGCCAAGGACGAGCGGGGAGCAATGAGCAGTTCTTC
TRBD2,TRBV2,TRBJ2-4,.,CASSDVGGGPSIQYF,TGTGCCAGCAGTGATGTCGGGGGGGGGCCCAGCATTCAGTACTTC
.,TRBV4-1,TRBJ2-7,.,CASSDPTGSYEQYF,TGCGCCAGCAGCGACCCGACAGGATCCTACGAGCAGTACTTC
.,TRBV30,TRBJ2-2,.,CAWSSVTNTGELFF,TGTGCCTGGAGTTCCGTAACGAACACCGGGGAGCTGTTTTTT
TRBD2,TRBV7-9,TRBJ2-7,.,CASSSPSGGAGSYEQYF,TGTGCCAGCAGCTCACCGAGCGGGGGGGCTGGTAGCTACGAGCAGTACTTC
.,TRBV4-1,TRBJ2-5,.,CASSRTQGGLRETQYF,TGCGCCAGCAGCCGAACCCAAGGAGGTCTGCGAGAGACCCAGTACTTC
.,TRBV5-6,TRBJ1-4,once,CASAIGGARSEKLFF,TGTGCCAGCGCGATAGGTGGGGCCCGTAGTGAAAAACTGTTTTTT
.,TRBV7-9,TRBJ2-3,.,CASSRHPSPGLEDTQYF,TGTGCCAGCAGCCGTCACCCAAGTCCAGGCCTGGAAGATACGCAGTATTTT
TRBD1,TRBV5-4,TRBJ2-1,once,CASSLASRGLDNEQFF,TGTGCCAGCAGCTTGGCCTCCAGGGGGCTGGACAATGAGCAGTTCTTC
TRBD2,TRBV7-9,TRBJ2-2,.,CASSRTSGGQNAGELFF,TGTGCCAGCAGCCGGACTAGCGGGGGCCAGAACGCCGGGGAGCTGTTTTTT
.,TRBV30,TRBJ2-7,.,CAWSTGSGDEQYF,TGTGCCTGGAGTACAGGGTCGGGTGACGAGCAGTACTTC
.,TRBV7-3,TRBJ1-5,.,CASSLEVNQPQHF,TGTGCCAGCAGCTTAGAGGTTAATCAGCCCCAGCATTTT
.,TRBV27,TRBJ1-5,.,CASSLSAGLEQPQHF,TGTGCCAGCAGTTTATCTGCAGGGCTGGAGCAGCCCCAGCATTTT
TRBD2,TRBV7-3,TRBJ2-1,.,CASSLISGEGSYNEQFF,TGTGCCAGCAGCTTAATTTCGGGGGAGGGCTCCTACAATGAGCAGTTCTTC
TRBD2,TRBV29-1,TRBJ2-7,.,CSVEGGGISYEQYF,TGCAGCGTTGAAGGGGGGGGGATATCCTACGAGCAGTACTTC
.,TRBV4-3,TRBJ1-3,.,CASSQSRTVSGNTIYF,TGCGCCAGCAGCCAATCGCGGACAGTCTCTGGAAACACCATATATTTT
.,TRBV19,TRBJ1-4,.,CASSIRGVDEKLFF,TGTGCCAGTAGTATCCGCGGGGTGGATGAAAAACTGTTTTTT